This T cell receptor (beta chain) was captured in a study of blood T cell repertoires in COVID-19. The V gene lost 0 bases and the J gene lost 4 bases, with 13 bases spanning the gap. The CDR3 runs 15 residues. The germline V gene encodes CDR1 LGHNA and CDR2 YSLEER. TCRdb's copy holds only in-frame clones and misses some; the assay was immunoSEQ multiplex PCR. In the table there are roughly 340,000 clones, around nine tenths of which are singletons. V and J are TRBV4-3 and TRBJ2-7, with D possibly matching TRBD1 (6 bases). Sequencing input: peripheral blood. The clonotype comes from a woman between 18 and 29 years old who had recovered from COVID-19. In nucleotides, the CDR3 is TGCGCCAGCAGCCAAGAATCCACAGGGCCGTACGAGCAGTACGTC. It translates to CASSQESTGPYEQYV.